These 13 T cell receptor beta chains originate from one sample sequenced in a study of T cell repertoires in cytomegalovirus infection. TCRdb ran MiXCR on the reads and lists one entry per CDR3 protein. The profile covers about 680,000 distinct CDR3 sequences, with 20% to 30% appearing a single time and roughly 8% taken by the ten largest. The specimen was CD8+ T cells from PBMCs. The receptors shown here come from a human donor in good health (CMV status not recorded). Some clones in this sample may be carry-over from other donors' samples.

This clonotype was recorded a few times. The V call is TRBV15, the J call TRBJ2-7; D uncertain. Per the germline V gene, CDR1 is LNHNV and CDR2 is YYDKDF (reference sequence). The V end lost 0 bases, the J end lost 3 bases, and 12 bases lay between the germline ends. CDR3 length: 15 residues. CDR3 in amino acids: CATSRDWGSGYEQYF. The CDR3 DNA reads TGTGCCACCAGCAGAGATTGGGGTTCGGGCTACGAGCAGTACTTC.

This clonotype was seen a handful of times. The DNA of the CDR3 is TGCAGCGTTGTAAATCCAGGACTAGCGGCCCCAGATACGCAGTATTTT. Its protein product is CSVVNPGLAAPDTQYF. V gene TRBV29-1 combines with J gene TRBJ2-3, with TRBD2 identical over 10 bases. The ends lost 4 bases at V and 4 bases at J; junction bases unmatched: 11. Per germline, CDR1 SQVTM and CDR2 ANQGSEA. The CDR3 consists of 16 residues.

The chain couples TRBV7-6 to TRBJ2-1; D may be TRBD1 or TRBD2 (5 bases each). CDR3 length: 17 residues. The V and J ends lost 5 bases and 9 bases respectively, with 26 bases between them. The germline gives CDR1 SGHVS, CDR2 FNYEAQ. The CDR3 reads CASSDPREGETEGEQFF. CDR3 DNA sequence: TGTGCCAGCAGCGATCCCCGCGAAGGGGAAACCGAGGGTGAGCAGTTCTTC.

This clonotype was seen many times. This chain uses TRBV7-6 with TRBJ2-7; possible D gene TRBD2, 6 bases. The CDR3 runs to 13 residues. V was trimmed by 3 bases and J by 7 bases, leaving 13 bases between them. Looked up from germline, CDR1 is SGHVS and CDR2 is FNYEAQ. CDR3 coding DNA: TGTGCCAGCAGCTTCGATAGCGGCTGGGAGCAGTACTTC. Protein: CASSFDSGWEQYF.

About this clonotype: With a much larger clone just one base away, this may be a read error. The V call is TRBV7-9, the J call TRBJ1-1; D might be TRBD1 (5 bases). Trimming stripped 1 base from V and 3 bases from J, with 12 bases between. The CDR3 length is 15 residues. Germline CDR1 is SEHNR and CDR2 is FQNEAQ (reference sequence). The CDR3 loop reads CASSLVGAWDTEAFF. CDR3 bases: TGTGCCAGCAGCTTAGTCGGGGCTTGGGACACTGAAGCTTTCTTT. The full variable domain, completed using reference TRBV7-9 and TRBJ1-1, is DTGVSQNPRHKITKRGQNVTFRCDPISEHNRLYWYRQTLGQGPEFLTYFQNEAQLEKSRLLSDRFSAERPKGSFSTLEIQRTEQGDSAMYLCASSLVGAWDTEAFFGQGTRLTVV.

This clonotype was recorded many times. The gene calls are TRBV7-6 and TRBJ2-1, with TRBD2 matching 9 bases. The CDR3 totals 14 residues. Germline CDR1 reads SGHVS; CDR2 reads FNYEAQ. With V trimmed by 2 bases and J by 8 bases, 4 bases remained unmatched. CDR3 nucleotide sequence: TGTGCCAGCAGCTTAACGGGACTAGCAGATGAGCAGTTCTTC. Amino acid sequence: CASSLTGLADEQFF. Using reference TRBV7-6 and TRBJ2-1 for the parts outside the CDR3, the full variable domain is GAGVSQSPRYKVTKRGQDVALRCDPISGHVSLYWYRQALGQGPEFLTYFNYEAQQDKSGLPNDRFSAERPEGSISTLTIQRTEQRDSAMYRCASSLTGLADEQFFGPGTRLTVL.

At least ten counts were recorded for this clonotype. This rearrangement joins TRBV11-2 to TRBJ2-2; a weak D match, TRBD2 (5 bases). Trimming removed 1 base from V and 1 base from J, with 10 bases in between. The germline CDR1 and CDR2 sequences are SGHAT and FQNNGV. The CDR3 is 16 amino acids. The CDR3 is CASSLAGSLNTGELFF. In nucleotides, the CDR3 is TGTGCCAGCAGCTTAGCGGGATCTTTGAACACCGGGGAGCTGTTTTTT.

This clonotype was seen repeatedly, ten times or more. CDR3 DNA: TGCGCCAGCAGCCAAGACCCAGCGGGGGCAAGGGAGCAGTTCTTC. Translating gives CASSQDPAGAREQFF. The rearrangement joins TRBV4-1 to TRBJ2-1; TRBD2 matches at 8 bases. The CDR3 spans 15 residues. V lost 0 bases, J lost 10 bases, and 8 bases stayed unmatched. Germline CDR1 reads MGHRA; CDR2 reads YSYEKL.

This chain joins TRBV7-3 and TRBJ2-3; D is perhaps TRBD1 (5 bases). CDR3 length equals 15 residues. The germline CDR1 and CDR2 sequences are SGHTA and FQGTGA. The V end lost 4 bases, the J end lost 2 bases, and 13 bases lay between the germline ends. In nucleotides, the CDR3 is TGTGCCAGCAGCTCTCGGAGACAGTACACAGATACGCAGTATTTT. As protein: CASSSRRQYTDTQYF.

This clonotype was counted only a few times. The chain couples TRBV4-3 to TRBJ1-1; 8 bases are a match to TRBD1. Per the germline V gene, CDR1 is LGHNA and CDR2 is YSLEER. The length of the CDR3 is 15 residues. Losses at the gene ends were 2 bases for V and 1 base for J; bases not matched to a gene: 3. The CDR3 DNA is TGCGCCAGCAGCCAAACACAGGGGGGGAACACTGAAGCTTTCTTT. Residues: CASSQTQGGNTEAFF.

CDR3: CSARDGDRGDYGYTF. CDR3 nucleotide sequence: TGCAGTGCTAGAGATGGGGACAGAGGGGACTATGGCTACACCTTC. The chain is built from TRBV20-1 and TRBJ1-2; 7 bases are a match to TRBD1. Germline V gives CDR1 DFQATT, CDR2 SNEGSKA (reference sequence). The V segment lost 0 bases and the J segment 3 bases; nucleotides outside the gene matches: 7. The CDR3 runs to 15 residues.

This clonotype appeared many times. The rearrangement links TRBV19 to TRBJ1-1; TRBD1 is a possible D gene (5 bases). The CDR3 extends over 14 amino acids. With 5 bases removed from V and 0 bases from J, the gap between germline ends came to 10 bases. Germline V gives CDR1 LNHDA, CDR2 SQIVND (reference sequence). The CDR3 sequence is CASSPRTLNTEAFF. CDR3 DNA: TGTGCCAGTAGTCCCCGGACACTGAACACTGAAGCTTTCTTT. Full variable domain (remainder filled in from reference TRBV19 and TRBJ1-1): DGGITQSPKYLFRKEGQNVTLSCEQNLNHDAMYWYRQDPGQGLRLIYYSQIVNDFQKGDIAEGYSVSREKKESFPLTVTSAQKNPTAFYLCASSPRTLNTEAFFGQGTRLTVV.

This clonotype occurred many times. J is TRBJ2-7 and V is TRBV7-9; 8 bases map to TRBD2. The ends lost 5 bases at V and 3 bases at J; junction bases unmatched: 12. Germline V gene lookup returns CDR1 SEHNR and CDR2 FQNEAQ (reference sequence). This CDR3 has 16 amino acids. The CDR3 sequence is CASSASGGRVFYEQYF. The CDR3 DNA follows: TGTGCCAGCAGCGCAAGCGGGGGCCGGGTCTTCTACGAGCAGTACTTC.